This entry lists 25 T cell receptor beta chains sequenced from one sample in a study of CD8+ T cells in alopecia areata. TCR sequencing used cDNA made by reverse transcription of extracted RNA. Only in-frame clones appear in the TCRdb table, and some are missing; sequencing was by immunoSEQ multiplex PCR. Of 140,000 to 150,000 clones listed, roughly 53% are singletons. The sample here was CD4+ T cells sorted from blood, taken at week 0. The receptors were gathered from a human donor with alopecia areata.

The chain uses TRBV7-9 and TRBJ2-5; no clear D. Looked up from germline, CDR1 is SEHNR and CDR2 is FQNEAQ (reference sequence). V lost 6 bases, J lost 3 bases, and 11 bases lay in between. The CDR3 consists of 13 residues. This chain's CDR3 is CASSFRREETQYF. The CDR3 region has the DNA TGTGCCAGCAGTTTCAGGAGAGAAGAGACCCAGTACTTC.

V usage is TRBV19 and J usage is TRBJ1-6, with D possibly being TRBD1 (5 bases). The V gene lost 5 bases and the J gene lost 12 bases, with 14 bases spanning the gap. The CDR3 runs 13 residues. Germline V gene data show CDR1 as LNHDA and CDR2 as SQIVND (reference sequence). The CDR3 DNA is TGTGCCAGTAGTGGGACCTCGAGAGGACCCCTCCACTTT. Encoded protein: CASSGTSRGPLHF.

This chain connects TRBV29-1 to TRBJ1-4; the D gene is possibly TRBD1 (6 bases). The V end was cut by 6 bases, the J end by 5 bases, with 16 bases between. The CDR3 consists of 14 residues. The germline gives CDR1 SQVTM, CDR2 ANQGSEA. In nucleotides, the CDR3 is TGCAGCGTGGGCCAGGGGACCCGAAATGAAAAACTGTTTTTT. It specifies CSVGQGTRNEKLFF.

This clone was recorded a few times. The chain uses TRBV7-2 and TRBJ2-7; no firm D call. The CDR3 runs 11 residues. Germline V lookup: CDR1 SGHTA, CDR2 FQGNSA. Trimming removed 3 bases at V and 3 bases at J, with 3 bases between. CDR3 DNA: TGTGCCAGCAGCTTCCTCTACGAGCAGTACTTC. Its translation: CASSFLYEQYF.

This clone was observed a handful of times. Its ends do not fully match the called genes, so a read error is possible. The chain couples TRBV10-3 to TRBJ2-1, with 9 nucleotides matching TRBD2. The CDR3 contains 19 residues. The germline gives CDR1 ENHRY, CDR2 SYGVKD. The CDR3 sequence is CAISESRSASGALVNQQFF. The CDR3 DNA reads TGTGCCATCAGTGAGTCGAGATCGGCTAGCGGGGCGCTAGTCAATCAGCAGTTCTTC.

This clone was observed a few times. CDR3 DNA: TGTGCCTGGAGTGTTGCCCCTGGACAGGGGACCTACGAGCAGTACTTC. It specifies CAWSVAPGQGTYEQYF. V and J are TRBV30 and TRBJ2-7; 9 nucleotides line up with TRBD1. This CDR3 is built from 16 residues. The germline gives CDR1 GTSNPN, CDR2 SVGIG (reference sequence). Trimming cost V 0 bases and J 2 bases; bases outside gene matches: 8. The full variable domain, with the rest looked up from reference TRBV30 and TRBJ2-7, is SQTIHQWPATLVQPVGSPLSLECTVEGTSNPNLYWYRQAAGRGLQLLFYSVGIGQISSEVPQNLSASRPQDRQFILSSKKLLLSDSGFYLCAWSVAPGQGTYEQYFGPGTRLTVT.

This clone was observed a few times. This chain joins TRBV19 and TRBJ2-2; tentatively, D is TRBD2 (6 bases). CDR1 is LNHDA and CDR2 is SQIVND in the germline V gene (reference sequence). CDR3 size: 15 residues. Trimming left V 9 bases short and J 0 bases short, with 14 bases between. For the CDR3, the DNA is TGTGCCAGCACTTATTCGGGGGCGAACACCGGGGAGCTGTTTTTT. Protein: CASTYSGANTGELFF. Based on the CDR3 plus reference TRBV19 and TRBJ2-2, the full variable domain is DGGITQSPKYLFRKEGQNVTLSCEQNLNHDAMYWYRQDPGQGLRLIYYSQIVNDFQKGDIAEGYSVSREKKESFPLTVTSAQKNPTAFYLCASTYSGANTGELFFGEGSRLTVL.

The genes are TRBV10-3 and TRBJ1-6; 8 bases are shared with TRBD1. CDR3 length: 13 amino acids. V shed 11 bases and J 7 bases; nucleotides not matched to a gene: 7. Germline CDR1 and CDR2: ENHRY and SYGVKD. CDR3 DNA sequence: TGTGCCTCAACACAGGGGGTGAATTCACCCCTCCACTTT. Protein: CASTQGVNSPLHF.

This clone was observed a single time. This chain connects TRBV6-5 to TRBJ2-2, with 7 bases aligning to TRBD1. The germline V gene encodes CDR1 MNHEY and CDR2 SVGAGI. CDR3 length: 15 amino acids. Trimming cost V 6 bases and J 2 bases; bases outside gene matches: 6. The CDR3 spells CASRPTGANTGELFF. In nucleotides, the CDR3 is TGTGCCAGCAGACCAACAGGGGCTAACACCGGGGAGCTGTTTTTT.

This clone has only a few counts. The CDR3 DNA is TGTGCCAGCAGTGACCAGGGTGGCTACACCTTC. Its translation: CASSDQGGYTF. This chain links TRBV2 with TRBJ1-2, with D perhaps TRBD1 (5 bases). V gave up 3 bases and J gave up 7 bases, with 6 bases separating them. The CDR3 is made up of 11 amino acids. Germline V lookup: CDR1 SNHLY, CDR2 FYNNEI.

This chain links TRBV29-1 with TRBJ2-3, with D tentatively TRBD2 (6 bases). This CDR3 is built from 12 residues. Germline V gene data show CDR1 as SQVTM and CDR2 as ANQGSEA. The ends were cut back, 3 bases at V and 7 bases at J, with 11 bases in the middle. CDR3 in DNA: TGCAGCGTTGATTATGCGGGGAATACGCAGTATTTT. Protein sequence: CSVDYAGNTQYF.

This sequence joins TRBV29-1 and TRBJ2-1, with TRBD2 as a possible D gene (6 bases). The CDR3 is made up of 15 amino acids. V lost 7 bases and J 2 bases, leaving 18 bases between the germline ends. Germline V lookup: CDR1 SQVTM, CDR2 ANQGSEA. The CDR3: CSATTHLAAYNEQFF. CDR3 bases: TGCAGCGCCACGACCCATTTAGCGGCCTACAATGAGCAGTTCTTC.

V usage is TRBV5-6 and J usage is TRBJ2-1, with TRBD2 matching 8 bases. The CDR3 has 16 residues. Germline V gene sequence: CDR1 SGHDT, CDR2 YYEEEE. The V segment lost 5 bases and the J segment 4 bases; nucleotides outside the gene matches: 11. The DNA of the CDR3 is TGTGCCAGCAGTTCGGATACTAGCGGACCTTACAATGAGCAGTTCTTC. Amino acids: CASSSDTSGPYNEQFF.

The rearrangement uses TRBV30 and TRBJ1-6; TRBD1 aligns across 8 bases. CDR1 is GTSNPN, CDR2 SVGIG, per germline (reference sequence). V lost 1 base, J lost 2 bases, and 4 bases stayed unmatched. The CDR3 runs to 16 residues. CDR3 sequence reads: CAWSGTGGTYNSPLHF. The CDR3 nucleotides are TGTGCCTGGAGTGGCACAGGGGGGACCTATAATTCACCCCTCCACTTT.

The chain links TRBV10-3 to TRBJ1-2, with 7 bases identical to TRBD1. Germline CDR1 ENHRY, CDR2 SYGVKD. The V and J ends lost 6 bases and 8 bases, in that order; junction bases with no gene match: 9. The CDR3 loop spans 13 amino acids. The CDR3 spells CAISQGVGQGYTF. The CDR3 region has the DNA TGTGCCATCAGCCAGGGGGTCGGACAGGGCTACACCTTC.

The table lists this clone with a few counts. This chain uses TRBV6-5 with TRBJ2-1; possibly TRBD2 for D (6 bases). The V gene's germline CDR1 is MNHEY and CDR2 SVGAGI. The CDR3 has 14 amino acids. V was trimmed by 3 bases and J by 1 base, leaving 7 bases between them. Written as DNA, the CDR3 is TGTGCCAGCAGTTATGGGACTTCCTACAATGAGCAGTTCTTC. This gives the protein CASSYGTSYNEQFF.

This clone has just a few counts. The chain employs TRBV30 and TRBJ1-6; D not resolved. The length of the CDR3 is 13 residues. Per the germline V gene, CDR1 is GTSNPN and CDR2 is SVGIG (reference sequence). V was trimmed by 4 bases and J by 8 bases, leaving 12 bases between them. CDR3 region: CAWNGGIYSPLHF. CDR3 nucleotide sequence: TGTGCCTGGAACGGTGGCATTTATTCACCCCTCCACTTT. Combining the CDR3 with reference TRBV30 and TRBJ1-6 gives the whole variable domain SQTIHQWPATLVQPVGSPLSLECTVEGTSNPNLYWYRQAAGRGLQLLFYSVGIGQISSEVPQNLSASRPQDRQFILSSKKLLLSDSGFYLCAWNGGIYSPLHFGNGTRLTVT.

The chain recombines TRBV7-2 with TRBJ2-5; D call uncertain. The germline V and J ends were trimmed by 5 bases and 0 bases, with 7 bases remaining between them. Per germline, CDR1 SGHTA and CDR2 FQGNSA. The CDR3 is 13 amino acids. This CDR3 reads CASSPGYQETQYF. DNA of the CDR3: TGTGCCAGCAGCCCCGGGTACCAAGAGACCCAGTACTTC.

CDR3 nucleotides: TGTGCCAGCAGCTTAGGGTCTGAGCAGTTCTTC. Amino acid sequence: CASSLGSEQFF. The V and J genes are TRBV11-2 and TRBJ2-1; D remains ambiguous. The V and J ends lost 1 base and 9 bases respectively, with 4 bases between them. Germline CDR1 SGHAT, CDR2 FQNNGV. This CDR3 is built from 11 residues.

V gene TRBV14 combines with J gene TRBJ2-7; D may be TRBD1 (6 bases). This CDR3 spans 15 amino acids. The germline CDR1 and CDR2 sequences are SGHDN and FVKESK. Trimming cost V 1 base and J 3 bases, with 13 bases left between them. CDR3 in amino acids: CASSQGGTSVYEQYF. The DNA for the CDR3 is TGTGCCAGCAGCCAAGGAGGGACATCCGTCTACGAGCAGTACTTC.

Concerning this clone: This CDR3 is also generated by other DNA sequences in the sample. The V call is TRBV2, the J call TRBJ2-6; possibly TRBD2 for D (5 bases). The V and J ends lost 4 bases and 1 base respectively, with 5 bases between them. The CDR3 is made up of 14 amino acids. Germline lookup yields CDR1 SNHLY and CDR2 FYNNEI. CDR3 coding DNA: TGTGCCAGCAGTGGAGGGTCTGGGGCCAACGTCCTGACTTTC. It specifies CASSGGSGANVLTF.

Regarding this clone: The sample carries other DNA sequences with the same CDR3. V is TRBV29-1 and J is TRBJ1-1; weak D call: TRBD1 (6 bases). The CDR3 has 13 residues. V gave up 6 bases and J gave up 0 bases, with 11 bases separating them. Per the germline V gene, CDR1 is SQVTM and CDR2 is ANQGSEA. CDR3 region: CSVAGVLNTEAFF. The CDR3 DNA sequence: TGCAGCGTGGCAGGGGTTCTGAACACTGAAGCTTTCTTT. The full variable domain, in which reference TRBV29-1 and TRBJ1-1 provide the parts outside the CDR3, is SAVISQKPSRDICQRGTSLTIQCQVDSQVTMMFWYRQQPGQSLTLIATANQGSEATYESGFVIDKFPISRPNLTFSTLTVSNMSPEDSSIYLCSVAGVLNTEAFFGQGTRLTVV.

CDR3 sequence (DNA): TGTGCCAGCAGGGGAGAGACCCAGTACTTC. This gives the protein CASRGETQYF. The chain combines TRBV7-2 with TRBJ2-5; D not certain. V gave up 6 bases and J gave up 4 bases, with 3 bases separating them. In germline, CDR1 is SGHTA, CDR2 FQGNSA. This CDR3 has 10 residues. Full variable domain (missing parts from reference TRBV7-2 and TRBJ2-5): GAGVSQSPSNKVTEKGKDVELRCDPISGHTALYWYRQSLGQGLEFLIYFQGNSAPDKSGLPSDRFSAERTGGSVSTLTIQRTQQEDSAVYLCASRGETQYFGPGTRLLVL.

The chain has TRBV13 and TRBJ2-3; D is unclear. This CDR3 comprises 11 residues. V dropped 3 bases and J dropped 4 bases, with 2 bases sitting between them. Looked up from germline, CDR1 is PRHDT and CDR2 is FYEKMQ (reference sequence). CDR3 in amino acids: CASSFADTQYF. CDR3 in DNA: TGTGCCAGCAGCTTCGCAGATACGCAGTATTTT.

The chain couples TRBV29-1 to TRBJ2-3, with TRBD1 matching over 7 bases. The germline gives CDR1 SQVTM, CDR2 ANQGSEA. This CDR3 has 12 residues. V shed 7 bases, J shed 2 bases, and the junction held 3 bases outside the gene matches. As DNA, the CDR3 is TGCAGCGCTGGACAGGCCACAGATACGCAGTATTTT. The encoded protein is CSAGQATDTQYF.